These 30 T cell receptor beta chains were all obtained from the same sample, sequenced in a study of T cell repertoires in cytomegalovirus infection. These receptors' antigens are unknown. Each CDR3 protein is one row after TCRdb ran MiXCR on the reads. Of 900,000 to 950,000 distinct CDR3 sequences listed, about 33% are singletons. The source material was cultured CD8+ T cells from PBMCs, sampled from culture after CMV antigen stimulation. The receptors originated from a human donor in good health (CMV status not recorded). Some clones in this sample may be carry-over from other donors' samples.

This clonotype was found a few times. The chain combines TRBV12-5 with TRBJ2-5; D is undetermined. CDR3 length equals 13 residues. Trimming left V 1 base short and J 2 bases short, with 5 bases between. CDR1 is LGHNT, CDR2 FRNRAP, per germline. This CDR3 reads CASGLDRQETQYF. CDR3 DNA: TGTGCTAGTGGTTTGGACCGGCAAGAGACCCAGTACTTC.

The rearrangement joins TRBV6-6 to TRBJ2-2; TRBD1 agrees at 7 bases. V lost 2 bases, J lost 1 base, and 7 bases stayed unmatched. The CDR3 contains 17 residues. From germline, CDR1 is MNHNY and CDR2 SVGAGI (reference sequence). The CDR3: CASSYDPYRGNTGELFF. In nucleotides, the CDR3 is TGTGCCAGCAGTTACGATCCATACAGGGGGAACACCGGGGAGCTGTTTTTT.

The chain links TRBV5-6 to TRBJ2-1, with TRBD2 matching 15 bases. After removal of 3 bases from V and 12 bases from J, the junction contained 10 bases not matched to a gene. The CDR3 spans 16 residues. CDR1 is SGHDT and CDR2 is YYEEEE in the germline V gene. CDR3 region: CASSSTGLAGGRVQFF. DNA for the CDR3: TGTGCCAGCAGCTCTACCGGACTAGCGGGGGGGCGGGTGCAGTTCTTC.

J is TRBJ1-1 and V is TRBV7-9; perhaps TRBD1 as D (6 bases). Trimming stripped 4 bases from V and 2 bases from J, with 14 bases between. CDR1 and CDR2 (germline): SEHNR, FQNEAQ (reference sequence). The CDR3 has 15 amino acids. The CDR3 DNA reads TGTGCCAGCAGCTCCCAACGGACAGTTAACACTGAAGCTTTCTTT. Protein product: CASSSQRTVNTEAFF. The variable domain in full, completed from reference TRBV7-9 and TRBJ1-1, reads DTGVSQNPRHKITKRGQNVTFRCDPISEHNRLYWYRQTLGQGPEFLTYFQNEAQLEKSRLLSDRFSAERPKGSFSTLEIQRTEQGDSAMYLCASSSQRTVNTEAFFGQGTRLTVV.

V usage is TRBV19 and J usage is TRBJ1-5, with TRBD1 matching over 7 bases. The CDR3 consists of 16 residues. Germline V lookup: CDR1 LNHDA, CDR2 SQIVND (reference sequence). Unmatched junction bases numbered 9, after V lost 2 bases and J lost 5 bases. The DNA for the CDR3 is TGTGCCAGTAGTATACAGGGGGTACAGGGAGATCAGCCCCAGCATTTT. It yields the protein CASSIQGVQGDQPQHF.

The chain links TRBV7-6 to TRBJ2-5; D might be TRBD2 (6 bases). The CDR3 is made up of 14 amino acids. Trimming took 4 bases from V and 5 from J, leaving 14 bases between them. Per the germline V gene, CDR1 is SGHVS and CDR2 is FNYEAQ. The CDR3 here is CASSSRGNYETQYF. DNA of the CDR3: TGTGCCAGCAGCTCGCGGGGAAATTACGAGACCCAGTACTTC.

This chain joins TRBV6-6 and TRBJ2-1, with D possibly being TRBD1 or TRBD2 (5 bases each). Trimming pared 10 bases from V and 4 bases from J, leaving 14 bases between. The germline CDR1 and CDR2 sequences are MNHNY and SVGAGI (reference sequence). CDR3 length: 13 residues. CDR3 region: CATAGTPYNEQFF. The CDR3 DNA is TGTGCCACCGCCGGGACCCCTTACAATGAGCAGTTCTTC.

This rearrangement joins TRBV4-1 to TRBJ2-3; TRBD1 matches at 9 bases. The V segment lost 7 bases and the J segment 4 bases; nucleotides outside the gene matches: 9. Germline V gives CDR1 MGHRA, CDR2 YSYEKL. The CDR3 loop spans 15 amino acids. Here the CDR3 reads CASTRTGGIADTQYF. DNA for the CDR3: TGCGCCAGCACCCGAACAGGGGGCATTGCAGATACGCAGTATTTT.

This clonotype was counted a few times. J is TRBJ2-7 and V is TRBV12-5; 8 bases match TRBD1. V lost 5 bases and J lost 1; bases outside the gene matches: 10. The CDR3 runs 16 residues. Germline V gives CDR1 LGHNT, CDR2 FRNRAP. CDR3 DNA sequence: TGTGCTAGTGGTCACGACAGGGGCCGACCATCCTACGAGCAGTACGTC. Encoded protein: CASGHDRGRPSYEQYV.

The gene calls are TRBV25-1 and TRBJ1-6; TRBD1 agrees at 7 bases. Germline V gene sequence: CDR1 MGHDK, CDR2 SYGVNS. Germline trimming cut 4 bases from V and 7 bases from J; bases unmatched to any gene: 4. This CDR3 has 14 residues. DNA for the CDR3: TGTGCCAGCAGTGCAGGGGGTACGAATTCACCCCTCCACTTT. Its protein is CASSAGGTNSPLHF.

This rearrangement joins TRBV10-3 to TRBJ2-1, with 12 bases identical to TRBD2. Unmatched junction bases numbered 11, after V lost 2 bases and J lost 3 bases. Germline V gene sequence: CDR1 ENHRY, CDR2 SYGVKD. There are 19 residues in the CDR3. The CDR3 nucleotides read TGTGCCATCAGTGAGAGCCTGACTAGCGGGGGAACAATCTACAATGAGCAGTTCTTC. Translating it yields CAISESLTSGGTIYNEQFF.

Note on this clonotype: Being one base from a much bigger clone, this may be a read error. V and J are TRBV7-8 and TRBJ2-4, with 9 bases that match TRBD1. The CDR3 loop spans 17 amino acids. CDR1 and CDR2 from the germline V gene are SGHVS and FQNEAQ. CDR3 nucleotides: TGTGCCAACAGCAATACACACAGGGGGCTGGACAAAAACATTCAGTACTTC. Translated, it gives CANSNTHRGLDKNIQYF.

CDR3 region: CASSQESNYGYTF. In nucleotides, the CDR3 is TGCGCCAGCAGCCAAGAGTCAAACTATGGCTACACCTTC. The chain joins TRBV4-3 to TRBJ1-2, with no clear D. V gave up 0 bases and J gave up 2 bases, with 4 bases separating them. Germline V gives CDR1 LGHNA, CDR2 YSLEER. The CDR3 is 13 amino acids.

The CDR3 nucleotides read TGTGCCAGCAGTGAAACGTCTGGTACTGAAGCTTTCTTT. This codes for CASSETSGTEAFF. This chain connects TRBV6-1 to TRBJ1-1; the D is unclear. V lost 2 bases to trimming and J lost 5 bases, with 9 bases between them. The germline CDR1 and CDR2 sequences are MNHNS and SASEGT. This CDR3 is built from 13 residues.

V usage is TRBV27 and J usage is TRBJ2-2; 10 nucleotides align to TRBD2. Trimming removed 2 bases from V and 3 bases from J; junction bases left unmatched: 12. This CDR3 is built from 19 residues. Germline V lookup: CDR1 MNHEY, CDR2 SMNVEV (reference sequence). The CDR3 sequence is CASSLGVAGGLGDTGELFF. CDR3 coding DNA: TGTGCCAGCAGTTTAGGGGTAGCGGGGGGCCTCGGCGACACCGGGGAGCTGTTTTTT.

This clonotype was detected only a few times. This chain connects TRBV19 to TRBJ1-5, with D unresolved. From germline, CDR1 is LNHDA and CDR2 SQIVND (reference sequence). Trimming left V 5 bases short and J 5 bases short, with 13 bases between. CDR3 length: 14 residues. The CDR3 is CASSVIIVDQPQHF. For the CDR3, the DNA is TGTGCCAGTAGTGTCATCATTGTGGATCAGCCCCAGCATTTT.

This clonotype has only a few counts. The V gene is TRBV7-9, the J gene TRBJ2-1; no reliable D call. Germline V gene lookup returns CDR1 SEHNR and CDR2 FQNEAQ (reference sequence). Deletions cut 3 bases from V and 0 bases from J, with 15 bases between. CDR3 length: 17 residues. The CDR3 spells CASSFPTIIYSYNEQFF. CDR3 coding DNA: TGTGCCAGCAGCTTCCCAACGATCATCTACTCCTACAATGAGCAGTTCTTC. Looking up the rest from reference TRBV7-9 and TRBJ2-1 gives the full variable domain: DTGVSQNPRHKITKRGQNVTFRCDPISEHNRLYWYRQTLGQGPEFLTYFQNEAQLEKSRLLSDRFSAERPKGSFSTLEIQRTEQGDSAMYLCASSFPTIIYSYNEQFFGPGTRLTVL.

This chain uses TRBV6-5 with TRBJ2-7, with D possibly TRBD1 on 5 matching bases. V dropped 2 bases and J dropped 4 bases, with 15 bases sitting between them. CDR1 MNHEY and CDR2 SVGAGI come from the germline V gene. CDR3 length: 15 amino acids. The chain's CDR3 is CASSYQDSFSYEQYF. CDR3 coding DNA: TGTGCCAGCAGTTACCAAGACAGTTTCTCTTACGAGCAGTACTTC.

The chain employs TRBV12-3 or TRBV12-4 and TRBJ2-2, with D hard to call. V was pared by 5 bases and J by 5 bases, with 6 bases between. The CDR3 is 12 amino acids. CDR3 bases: TGTGCCAGCAGTGCTACGACCGGGGAGCTGTTTTTT. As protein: CASSATTGELFF.

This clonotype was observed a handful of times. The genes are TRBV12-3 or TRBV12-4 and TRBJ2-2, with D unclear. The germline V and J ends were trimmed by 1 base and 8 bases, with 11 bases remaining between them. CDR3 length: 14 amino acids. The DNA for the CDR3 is TGTGCCAGCAGTTTAGTTGAGTTTGGGGGGGAGCTGTTTTTT. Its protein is CASSLVEFGGELFF.

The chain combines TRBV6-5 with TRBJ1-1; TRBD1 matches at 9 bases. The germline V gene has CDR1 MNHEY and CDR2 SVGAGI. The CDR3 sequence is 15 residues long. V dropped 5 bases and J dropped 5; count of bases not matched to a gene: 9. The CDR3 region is CASSLNRGLLTEAFF. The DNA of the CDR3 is TGTGCCAGCAGTCTTAACAGGGGGCTGTTAACTGAAGCTTTCTTT.

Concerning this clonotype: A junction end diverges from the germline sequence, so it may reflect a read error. The CDR3 loop reads CASSYGPGELNTDAFF. The CDR3 DNA is TGTGCCAGCAGTTATGGGCCCGGGGAGTTGAACACTGATGCTTTCTTT. V and J are TRBV6-6 and TRBJ1-1; no clear D gene. CDR3 length: 16 residues. Germline lookup yields CDR1 MNHNY and CDR2 SVGAGI (reference sequence).

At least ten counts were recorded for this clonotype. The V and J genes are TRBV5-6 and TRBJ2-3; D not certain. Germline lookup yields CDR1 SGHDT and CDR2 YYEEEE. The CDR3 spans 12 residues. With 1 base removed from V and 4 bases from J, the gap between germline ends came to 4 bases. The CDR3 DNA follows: TGTGCCAGCAGCTTGTGGGCAGATACGCAGTATTTT. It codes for CASSLWADTQYF.

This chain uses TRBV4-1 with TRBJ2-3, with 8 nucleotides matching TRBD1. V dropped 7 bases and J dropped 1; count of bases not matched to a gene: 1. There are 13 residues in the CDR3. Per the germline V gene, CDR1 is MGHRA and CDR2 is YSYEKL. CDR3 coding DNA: TGCGCCAGCACGGACAGGGGCACAGATACGCAGTATTTT. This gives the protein CASTDRGTDTQYF.

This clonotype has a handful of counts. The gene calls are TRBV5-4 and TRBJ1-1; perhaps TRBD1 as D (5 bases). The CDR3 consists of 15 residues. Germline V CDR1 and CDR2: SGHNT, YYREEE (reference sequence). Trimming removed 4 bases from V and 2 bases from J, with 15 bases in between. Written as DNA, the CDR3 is TGTGCCAGCAGCCGGGACTCCCAGGTCAACACTGAAGCTTTCTTT. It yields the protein CASSRDSQVNTEAFF. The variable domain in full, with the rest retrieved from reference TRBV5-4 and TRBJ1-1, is ETGVTQSPTHLIKTRGQQVTLRCSSQSGHNTVSWYQQALGQGPQFIFQYYREEENGRGNFPPRFSGLQFPNYSSELNVNALELDDSALYLCASSRDSQVNTEAFFGQGTRLTVV.

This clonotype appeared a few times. The CDR3 reads CASSPPSGKNTGELFF. The CDR3 coding sequence is TGTGCCAGCAGCCCTCCCTCGGGGAAAAACACCGGGGAGCTGTTTTTT. The chain couples TRBV4-2 to TRBJ2-2, with D possibly TRBD2 on 5 matching bases. This CDR3 has 16 residues. V was shortened by 4 bases and J by 2 bases, with 14 bases between the two germline ends. Germline CDR1 LGHNA, CDR2 YNFKEQ.

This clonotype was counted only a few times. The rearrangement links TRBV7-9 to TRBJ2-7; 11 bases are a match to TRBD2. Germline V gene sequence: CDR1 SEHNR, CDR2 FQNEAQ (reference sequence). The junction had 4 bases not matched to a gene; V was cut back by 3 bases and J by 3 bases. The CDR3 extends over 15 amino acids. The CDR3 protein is CASSLTSGAIYEQYF. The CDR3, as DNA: TGTGCCAGCAGCTTGACTAGCGGGGCCATCTACGAGCAGTACTTC.

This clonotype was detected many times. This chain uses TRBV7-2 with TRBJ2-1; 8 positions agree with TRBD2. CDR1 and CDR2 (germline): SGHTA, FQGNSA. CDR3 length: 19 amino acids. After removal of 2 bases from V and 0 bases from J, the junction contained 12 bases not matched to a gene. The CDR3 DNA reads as TGTGCCAGCAGCTTATATGGGACTAGATGGCAGAGCTCCTACAATGAGCAGTTCTTC. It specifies CASSLYGTRWQSSYNEQFF.

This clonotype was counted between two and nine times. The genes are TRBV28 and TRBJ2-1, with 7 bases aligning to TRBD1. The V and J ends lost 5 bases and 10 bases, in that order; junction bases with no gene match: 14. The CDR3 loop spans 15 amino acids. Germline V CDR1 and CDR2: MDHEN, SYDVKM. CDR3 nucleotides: TGTGCCAGCAGTCGACAGGGAACCCGCAAACCAGAGCAGTTCTTC. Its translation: CASSRQGTRKPEQFF.

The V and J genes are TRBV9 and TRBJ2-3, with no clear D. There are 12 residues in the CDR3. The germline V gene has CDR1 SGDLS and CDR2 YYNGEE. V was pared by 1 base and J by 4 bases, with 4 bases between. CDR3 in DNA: TGTGCCAGCAGCGTAATTTCAGATACGCAGTATTTT. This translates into CASSVISDTQYF.